This T cell receptor (beta chain) was sequenced for a study of blood T cell repertoires in COVID-19. At the level of the study: Acute-phase and convalescent COVID-19 samples originated in the United States, Italy and Spain. T cells, B-cell-depleted T cells, or PBMCs provided the cDNA or gDNA that served as material.

Authors' methods: Amplification of reference gene primers provided the estimated nucleated cell counts. Only in-frame clones appear in the TCRdb table, and some are missing; sequencing was by immunoSEQ multiplex PCR. That table is the source of V, J and clone size, and D and trimming were worked out from the DNA. The data contain 500,000 or so clones, around 90% of them seen just once; the ten biggest clones take up under 0.75%. The CDR3 spans 14 residues. Germline V gene data show CDR1 as LGHDT and CDR2 as YNNKEL (reference sequence). The ends lost 4 bases at V and 8 bases at J; junction bases unmatched: 8. Across about two dozen US areas, participants ranged in age from roughly 18 to 95 years.

Input material: PBMCs or T cells enriched from blood (not recorded which). This chain joins TRBV3-1 (or the pseudogene TRBV3-2) and TRBJ1-2, with 9 bases fitting TRBD1. The origin of this receptor is a young woman who had recovered from COVID-19. CDR3 protein: CASSPPLTGGGYTF. The CDR3 coding sequence is TGTGCCAGCAGCCCTCCTCTGACAGGGGGGGGCTACACCTTC.